The rows below give T cell receptor beta chains drawn from one sample of a study of radiation and T cells in renal cell carcinoma. Generated by immunoSEQ multiplex PCR, the TCRdb table keeps only in-frame clones and is missing some. This table has 100,000 or so clones, roughly 90% appearing once. The input for sequencing was blood, taken from a patient whose treatment included radiotherapy and nephrectomy. All receptors derive from a man aged 45 to 65 with renal cell carcinoma. CDR3s include the opening cysteine and the closing phenylalanine or tryptophan. D genes are given only for firm matches. Part of the rows lack a size; the others show once, few, many or a class for expanded clones.

clone size	V gene	D gene	J gene	CDR3 DNA	CDR3 protein
once	TRBV9	-	TRBJ2-5	TGTGCCAGCAGCGTTTCCGAGGGGGAGGTACAAGAGACCCAGTACTTC	CASSVSEGEVQETQYF
-	TRBV7-8	-	TRBJ2-5	TGTGCCAGCATCAGGACGGGTCAGGGGGGCCCTATATTCCAAGAGACCCAGTACTTC	CASIRTGQGGPIFQETQYF
-	TRBV7-7	-	TRBJ2-2	TGTGCTAGCAGCAACCAGAACACCGGGGAGCTGTTTTTT	CASSNQNTGELFF
-	TRBV9	TRBD1	TRBJ1-2	TGTGCCAGCAGCGCGACAGGGCAGAACTATGGCTACACCTTC	CASSATGQNYGYTF
-	TRBV6-5	-	TRBJ2-7	TGTGCCAGCAGTTTTTCTCCGACCCGGCGGGAGCAGTACTTC	CASSFSPTRREQYF
-	TRBV6-4	TRBD2	TRBJ2-5	TGTGCCAGCAGTGCTACCGGACTAGCAGAAGAGACCCAGTACTTC	CASSATGLAEETQYF
-	TRBV2	-	TRBJ1-5	TGTGCCAGCAGGGAGGGCCTCGGGGACCAGCCCCAGCATTTT	CASREGLGDQPQHF
-	TRBV6-6	-	TRBJ1-5	TGTGCCAGCAGCCGCCCGACAAGGATTCGGCCCCAGCATTTT	CASSRPTRIRPQHF
-	TRBV11-2	-	TRBJ2-2	TGTGCCAGCAGCTTAGGGTGGGGCTCCACCGGGGAGCTGTTTTTT	CASSLGWGSTGELFF
-	TRBV9	-	TRBJ2-7	TGTGCCAGTAACCCTGCTTCACAATTAAGCTCCTACGAGCAGTACTTC	CASNPASQLSSYEQYF